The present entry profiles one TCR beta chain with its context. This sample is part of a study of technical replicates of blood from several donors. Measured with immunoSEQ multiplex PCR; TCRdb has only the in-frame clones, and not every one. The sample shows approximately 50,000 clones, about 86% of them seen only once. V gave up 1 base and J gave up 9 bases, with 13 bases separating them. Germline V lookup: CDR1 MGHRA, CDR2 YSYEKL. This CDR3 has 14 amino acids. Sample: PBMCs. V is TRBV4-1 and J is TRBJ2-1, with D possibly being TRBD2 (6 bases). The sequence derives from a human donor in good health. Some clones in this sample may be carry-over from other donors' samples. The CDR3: CASSQAGGAGEQFF. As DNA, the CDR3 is TGCGCCAGCAGCCAAGCCGGCGGGGCGGGTGAGCAGTTCTTC.